The 17 T cell receptor beta chains below were found in one sample sequenced in a study of T cells in Graves' hyperthyroidism and ophthalmopathy. TCR beta CDR3 region amplification was performed from RNA transcripts. Researchers ran a first-round RT-PCR on the TCR CDR3 using the HTBI primer set. TCRdb processed the multiplex PCR reads anew with MiXCR; each CDR3 protein has one entry. The profile covers more than 450,000 distinct CDR3 sequences, with around 15% appearing a single time and about 14% taken by the ten largest. Specimen: blood. The receptor source for this set is a woman aged 40-49 years with Graves' hyperthyroidism.

This clonotype showed up many times. The rearrangement links TRBV3-1 to TRBJ1-4; a weak D match, TRBD1 (6 bases). V lost 0 bases and J 7 bases, leaving 9 bases between the germline ends. Germline CDR1 and CDR2: LGHDT and YNNKEL (reference sequence). This CDR3 has 14 amino acids. The CDR3 bases are TGTGCCAGCAGCCAAGAAAGACAGGCTGAAAAACTGTTTTTT. Translating gives CASSQERQAEKLFF.

The chain couples TRBV2 to TRBJ2-1; 8 bases map to TRBD2. The V gene's germline CDR1 is SNHLY and CDR2 FYNNEI. V dropped 4 bases and J dropped 10; count of bases not matched to a gene: 12. The CDR3 is 15 residues long. The CDR3: CASSATRGLVSEQFF. DNA of the CDR3: TGTGCCAGCAGTGCAACACGGGGACTAGTATCGGAGCAGTTCTTC.

The chain carries TRBV20-1 and TRBJ1-2; perhaps TRBD1 as D (5 bases). The CDR3 sequence is 16 residues long. Between the trimmed V and J ends, which lost 5 bases and 0 bases, there was a span of 19 bases. Germline V gene data show CDR1 as DFQATT and CDR2 as SNEGSKA (reference sequence). In nucleotides, the CDR3 is TGCAGTGCTCCTAGGAGGCAGGGTTTTCCTAACTATGGCTACACCTTC. Translated: CSAPRRQGFPNYGYTF.

This clonotype showed up many times. The gene calls are TRBV11-2 and TRBJ2-7, with D maybe TRBD1 (6 bases). V dropped 1 base and J dropped 1 base, with 26 bases sitting between them. Germline V gene sequence: CDR1 SGHAT, CDR2 FQNNGV. CDR3 length: 20 residues. The CDR3 protein is CASSLGYRDKSELGSYEQYF. CDR3 in DNA: TGTGCCAGCAGCTTAGGATACCGGGACAAGTCAGAGTTGGGTTCCTACGAGCAGTACTTC.

This clonotype has at least ten counts. The CDR3 region is CASSLKWRTEETQYF. The DNA for the CDR3 is TGTGCCAGCAGCTTAAAGTGGAGGACGGAAGAGACCCAGTACTTC. The V gene is TRBV7-3, the J gene TRBJ2-5; tentatively, D is TRBD2 (5 bases). Germline CDR1 and CDR2: SGHTA and FQGTGA. V lost 1 base and J lost 3, with 12 bases in between. The CDR3 contains 15 residues.

This clonotype has more than one count but fewer than ten. V usage is TRBV6-2 or TRBV6-3 and J usage is TRBJ2-7, with 11 bases fitting TRBD1. V gave up 6 bases and J gave up 0 bases; unmatched junction bases: 4. There are 15 residues in the CDR3. Germline assignment: CDR1 MNHEY and CDR2 SVGEGT. CDR3 DNA sequence: TGTGCCAGCAGGTGGGGGACAGGGGGCTCCTACGAGCAGTACTTC. Protein sequence: CASRWGTGGSYEQYF.

This chain joins TRBV9 and TRBJ2-1, with 7 bases fitting TRBD1. The junction had 11 bases not matched to a gene; V was cut back by 0 bases and J by 8 bases. Germline CDR1 and CDR2: SGDLS and YYNGEE. CDR3 length equals 16 residues. The CDR3 DNA sequence: TGTGCCAGCAGCGTAGGAGTTCCGGGACAGAGATATGAGCAGTTCTTC. Amino acids: CASSVGVPGQRYEQFF.

This clonotype has a count of ten or more. This chain joins TRBV30 and TRBJ1-6; unclear D gene. Germline CDR1 is GTSNPN and CDR2 is SVGIG (reference sequence). CDR3 size: 13 residues. V lost 0 bases to trimming and J lost 5 bases, with 5 bases between them. Here the CDR3 DNA reads TGTGCCTGGAGTGTAAACAATAATTCACCCCTCCACTTT. Residues: CAWSVNNNSPLHF.

This clonotype turned up a few times. The chain employs TRBV27 and TRBJ1-5, with a weak D call TRBD1 (6 bases). This CDR3 is 14 amino acids long. Trimming removed 0 bases at V and 5 bases at J, with 8 bases between. Looked up from germline, CDR1 is MNHEY and CDR2 is SMNVEV (reference sequence). CDR3 sequence: CASSLSGGYQPQHF. The CDR3 DNA follows: TGTGCCAGCAGTTTATCAGGGGGGTATCAGCCCCAGCATTTT.

There are many counts of this clonotype. V is TRBV7-9 and J is TRBJ2-3; 8 bases align to TRBD2. V shed 1 base, J shed 2 bases, and the junction held 8 bases outside the gene matches. Germline CDR1 reads SEHNR; CDR2 reads FQNEAQ (reference sequence). The CDR3 sequence is 17 residues long. The CDR3 sequence is CASSLGRTSGNTDTQYF. The DNA for the CDR3 is TGTGCCAGCAGCTTAGGGAGAACTAGCGGTAACACAGATACGCAGTATTTT.

This clonotype is judged medium-sized. The CDR3, as DNA: TGTGCCAGCAGCTCGCCGGGACTAGCGGGAGGCTACGAGCAGTACTTC. Its protein product is CASSSPGLAGGYEQYF. J is TRBJ2-7 and V is TRBV11-2, with 15 bases lining up with TRBD2. There are 16 residues in the CDR3. With 4 bases clipped from V and 3 bases from J, the junction kept 4 bases outside the gene matches. CDR1 and CDR2 from the germline V gene are SGHAT and FQNNGV.

This clonotype was seen repeatedly, ten times or more. The V gene is TRBV12-3 or TRBV12-4, the J gene TRBJ2-1, with unresolved D. CDR3 length equals 14 residues. The V and J ends lost 2 bases and 4 bases respectively, with 9 bases between them. Here the CDR3 reads CASSLSLLYNEQFF. The CDR3 region has the DNA TGTGCCAGCAGTTTAAGCCTACTGTACAATGAGCAGTTCTTC.

V usage is TRBV19 and J usage is TRBJ1-5, with D uncertain. Germline CDR1 and CDR2: LNHDA and SQIVND (reference sequence). The CDR3 contains 13 residues. V was pared by 5 bases and J by 3 bases, with 8 bases between. This CDR3 is CASSPPTNQPQHF. The CDR3 DNA is TGTGCCAGTAGTCCCCCCACCAATCAGCCCCAGCATTTT.

J is TRBJ1-2 and V is TRBV5-1; D unresolved. The CDR3 extends over 17 amino acids. The ends were cut back, 3 bases at V and 6 bases at J, with 24 bases in the middle. CDR1 SGHRS and CDR2 YFSETQ come from the germline V gene. CDR3 DNA sequence: TGCGCCAGCAGCTATAGAGGCCATGGTTCCGAGGTGGATGGCTACACCTTC. This translates into CASSYRGHGSEVDGYTF.

This clonotype was recorded many times. CDR3 sequence (DNA): TGCGCCAGCAGGACGGGGGGGTCTACAGATACGCAGTATTTT. Encoded protein: CASRTGGSTDTQYF. V gene TRBV5-1 combines with J gene TRBJ2-3, with TRBD2 matching 8 bases. The V gene's germline CDR1 is SGHRS and CDR2 YFSETQ. The CDR3 loop spans 14 amino acids. J gave up 3 bases and V 5 bases, and 5 bases lay outside the gene matches.

This clonotype was counted at least ten times. The chain has TRBV5-1 and TRBJ2-1, with D unresolved. The CDR3 is 12 residues long. The V gene's germline CDR1 is SGHRS and CDR2 YFSETQ. The germline V and J ends were trimmed by 4 bases and 6 bases, with 8 bases remaining between them. In DNA, the CDR3 is TGCGCCAGCAGCAAATTGGGCAATGAGCAGTTCTTC. Protein product: CASSKLGNEQFF.

V and J are TRBV4-1 and TRBJ1-1, with D tentatively TRBD1 (5 bases). The germline gives CDR1 MGHRA, CDR2 YSYEKL. CDR3 length equals 14 residues. The V gene lost 2 bases and the J gene lost 1 base, with 8 bases spanning the gap. CDR3 in amino acids: CASSQTTGNTEAFF. CDR3 DNA: TGCGCCAGCAGCCAAACCACAGGGAACACTGAAGCTTTCTTT.